The rows below give T cell receptor beta chains drawn from one sample of a study of persistence of HIV-infected CD4 T cells. This table comes from immunoSEQ multiplex PCR, and its TCRdb copy is limited to in-frame clones, with some not included. The data contain 10,000 to 15,000 clones, over 60% of them seen just once; the ten biggest clones take up about a sixth. Their target antigens are unknown. The sequences come from CD4+ T cells sorted from PBMCs after approximately 19-hour stimulation, collected from a patient who received antiretroviral therapy. Receptors were obtained from an adult man with HIV who was CMV-seropositive. Both conserved end residues are part of each CDR3. A D gene is named only where the DNA matches it firmly. Size values are once, few and many counts, or a class for expanded clones, and some rows have none.

cdr3_nt | cdr3_aa | d_call | v_call | clone_size | j_call
TGTGCCAGCAGCCCCAGACTAGCGGGGGGGCAAGATACGCAGTATTTT | CASSPRLAGGQDTQYF | TRBD2 | TRBV7-3 | once | TRBJ2-3
TGTGCCACCAGCAGAGATAAGGCAGGGGGTAGCTATGGCTACACCTTC | CATSRDKAGGSYGYTF | TRBD1 | TRBV15 | - | TRBJ1-2
TGTGCCAGCAGTCCGGGACAGGTTAAGCAAGAAAAACTGTTTTTT | CASSPGQVKQEKLFF | TRBD1 | TRBV6-5 | few | TRBJ1-4
TGTGCCAGTAGTATAGATCGAACAACCTATGGCTACACCTTC | CASSIDRTTYGYTF | - | TRBV19 | - | TRBJ1-2
TGTGCCAGCAGTTACAGGACAGGATGGGGGACTGAAGCTTTCTTT | CASSYRTGWGTEAFF | TRBD1 | TRBV5-4 | - | TRBJ1-1
TGCGCCAGCAGCCAAGGGGGGAATAGCAATCAGCCCCAGCATTTT | CASSQGGNSNQPQHF | - | TRBV4-1 | medium-sized | TRBJ1-5
TGTGCCAGCAGCCGCCAACAGGCGGGGGCAAAAGATACGCAGTATTTT | CASSRQQAGAKDTQYF | - | TRBV3-1/TRBV3-2 | - | TRBJ2-3
TGTGCCACCAGACCAGGGGTGGCGGGGAACAATGAGCAGTTCTTC | CATRPGVAGNNEQFF | - | TRBV15 | - | TRBJ2-1
TGTGCCAGCAGTAGAGGCATGGGGAACACTGAAGCTTTCTTT | CASSRGMGNTEAFF | - | TRBV2 | - | TRBJ1-1
TGCGCCAGCAGCTGGCAGGAGAACACTGAAGCTTTCTTT | CASSWQENTEAFF | - | TRBV5-1 | - | TRBJ1-1
TGCAGCGTTGATGTTAGGAGGAGGGATACGCAGTATTTT | CSVDVRRRDTQYF | - | TRBV29-1 | - | TRBJ2-3
TGTGCCAGCACCGGGACAGGGGTCACTGAAGCTTTCTTT | CASTGTGVTEAFF | TRBD1 | TRBV12-3/TRBV12-4 | few | TRBJ1-1
TGTGCCAGCAGCCACGGGGGGGACGGCAATGAGCAGTTCTTC | CASSHGGDGNEQFF | TRBD2 | TRBV3-1/TRBV3-2 | - | TRBJ2-1
TGTGCCAGCAGCCGTGGAGCGGGGGATTCACCCCTCCACTTT | CASSRGAGDSPLHF | - | TRBV13 | - | TRBJ1-6
TGTGCCTCTTTCGACAACACCATATATTTT | CASFDNTIYF | - | TRBV6-6 | - | TRBJ1-3
TGTGCCAGCAGCTTAGGGACATTGCAGGGTGGCTATGGCTACACCTTC | CASSLGTLQGGYGYTF | - | TRBV7-9 | - | TRBJ1-2
TGTGCCAGCAGCCGGGACTTACCCCTCTCTGGGGCCAACGTCCTGACTTTC | CASSRDLPLSGANVLTF | - | TRBV28 | - | TRBJ2-6
TGTGCCAGCAGTCCGACCCGGGCGACTAATGAAAAACTGTTTTTT | CASSPTRATNEKLFF | - | TRBV6-1 | - | TRBJ1-4
TGCGCCAGCAGCTTGTTGAGAGAGAAGTTCTTC | CASSLLREKFF | - | TRBV5-1 | few | TRBJ2-1
TGTGCCAGCAGCCCCCCAAATGTAAATCAGCCCCAGCATTTT | CASSPPNVNQPQHF | - | TRBV9 | - | TRBJ1-5
TGTGCCACCAGCAGAGATTGGGCAGGGCAATCCTATAATTCACCCCTCCACTTT | CATSRDWAGQSYNSPLHF | - | TRBV15 | - | TRBJ1-6
TGTGCCACCAGACGACAGCAGAACACTGAAGCTTTCTTT | CATRRQQNTEAFF | - | TRBV6-5 | - | TRBJ1-1
TGTGCCAGCTCACCGATTGGGACAGGCTACGAGCAGTACTTC | CASSPIGTGYEQYF | TRBD1 | TRBV18 | - | TRBJ2-7
TGTGCCAGCAGCGTAGGAGGACAGAACCAAGAGACCCAGTACTTC | CASSVGGQNQETQYF | - | TRBV9 | - | TRBJ2-5
TGTGCCAGCAGCCAAGATTGGGCCCGCACAGATACGCAGTATTTT | CASSQDWARTDTQYF | - | TRBV3-1/TRBV3-2 | - | TRBJ2-3
TGCAGCGTTGACTCCGGGACAGGGACGAGGGAGCAGTACTTC | CSVDSGTGTREQYF | TRBD1 | TRBV29-1 | - | TRBJ2-7
TGTGCCAGCAGTGAACTTGGAGGAAAACTGTTTTTT | CASSELGGKLFF | - | TRBV2 | - | TRBJ1-4
TGTGCCAGCAGCGCGGACAGTATCAAGCAGTACTTC | CASSADSIKQYF | - | TRBV9 | few | TRBJ2-7
TGTGCCAGCAGCTGGGACAGTAGCACAGATACGCAGTATTTT | CASSWDSSTDTQYF | TRBD1 | TRBV7-2 | - | TRBJ2-3
TGTGCCAGCAGCTTCGAACTCCTGAACAAGGGGGAGCTGTTTTTT | CASSFELLNKGELFF | - | TRBV7-2 | few | TRBJ2-2
TGTGCCAGCAGCCCAGGGATTCAGCCCCAGCATTTT | CASSPGIQPQHF | - | TRBV2 | - | TRBJ1-5
TGTGCCAGCAGTATAGGGACAGGGAGCACAGATACGCAGTATTTT | CASSIGTGSTDTQYF | TRBD1 | TRBV28 | - | TRBJ2-3
TGCAGCGTGACATTAACAGGGGCGTTTGAAGCTTTCTTT | CSVTLTGAFEAFF | TRBD1 | TRBV29-1 | - | TRBJ1-1
TGTGCTAGTGGTTCGGGACCGAGCACCGGGGAGCTGTTTTTT | CASGSGPSTGELFF | - | TRBV12-5 | - | TRBJ2-2
TGCGCCAGCAGCCGGAGGGACTCCGGTAACACCGGGGAGCTGTTTTTT | CASSRRDSGNTGELFF | - | TRBV5-1 | medium-sized | TRBJ2-2
TGTGCCACCAGTGATTTTGTGTACCGTCCCATTTACAATGAGCAGTTCTTC | CATSDFVYRPIYNEQFF | - | TRBV24-1 | few | TRBJ2-1
TGCGCCAGCAGCGTGGACAAGGGCGGTTGGACCCTCCACTTT | CASSVDKGGWTLHF | - | TRBV5-1 | - | TRBJ1-6